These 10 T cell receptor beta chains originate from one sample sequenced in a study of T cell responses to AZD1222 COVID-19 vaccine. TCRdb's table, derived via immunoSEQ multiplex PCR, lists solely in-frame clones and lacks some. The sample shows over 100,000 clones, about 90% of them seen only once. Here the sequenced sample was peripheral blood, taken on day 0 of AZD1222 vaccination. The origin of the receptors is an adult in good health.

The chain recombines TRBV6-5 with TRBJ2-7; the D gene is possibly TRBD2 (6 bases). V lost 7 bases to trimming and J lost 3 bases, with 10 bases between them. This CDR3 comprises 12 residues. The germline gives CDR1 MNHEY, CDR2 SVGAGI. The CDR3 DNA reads TGTGCCAGCAACCGGGGAGGCTACGAGCAGTACTTC. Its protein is CASNRGGYEQYF.

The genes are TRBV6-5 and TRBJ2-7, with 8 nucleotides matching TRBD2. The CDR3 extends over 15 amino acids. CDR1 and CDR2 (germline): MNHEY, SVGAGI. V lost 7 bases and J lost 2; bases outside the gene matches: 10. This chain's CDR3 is CASTDSGAPAYEQYF. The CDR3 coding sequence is TGTGCCAGCACCGATAGCGGGGCTCCCGCCTACGAGCAGTACTTC.

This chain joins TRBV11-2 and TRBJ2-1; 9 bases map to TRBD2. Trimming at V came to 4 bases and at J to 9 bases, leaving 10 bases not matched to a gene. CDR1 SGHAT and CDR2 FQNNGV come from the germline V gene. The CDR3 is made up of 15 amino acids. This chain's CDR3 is CASSSGLAVSREQFF. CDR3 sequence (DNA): TGTGCCAGCAGCTCGGGACTAGCCGTTTCCCGTGAGCAGTTCTTC. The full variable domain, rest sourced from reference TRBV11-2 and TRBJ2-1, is EAGVAQSPRYKIIEKRQSVAFWCNPISGHATLYWYQQILGQGPKLLIQFQNNGVVDDSQLPKDRFSAERLKGVDSTLKIQPAKLEDSAVYLCASSSGLAVSREQFFGPGTRLTVL.

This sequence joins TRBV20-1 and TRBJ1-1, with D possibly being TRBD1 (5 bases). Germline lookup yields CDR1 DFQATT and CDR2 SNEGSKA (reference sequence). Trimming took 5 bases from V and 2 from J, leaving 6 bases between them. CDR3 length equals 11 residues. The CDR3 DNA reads TGCAGTGCTCGGGGCAACACTGAAGCTTTCTTT. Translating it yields CSARGNTEAFF.

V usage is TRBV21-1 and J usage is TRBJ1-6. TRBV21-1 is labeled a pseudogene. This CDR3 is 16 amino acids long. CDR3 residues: CASSDGSQFWCSPLHF. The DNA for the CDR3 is TGTGCCAGCAGCGATGGATCTCAGTTCTGGTGTTCACCCCTCCACTTT.

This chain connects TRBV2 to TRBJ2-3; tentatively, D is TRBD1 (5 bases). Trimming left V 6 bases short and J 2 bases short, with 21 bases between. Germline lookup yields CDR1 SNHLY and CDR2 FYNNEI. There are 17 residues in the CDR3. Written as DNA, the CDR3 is TGTGCCAGCAGACTTCGGACACTTAACTCCTACACAGATACGCAGTATTTT. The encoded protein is CASRLRTLNSYTDTQYF.

The CDR3 nucleotides are TGCGCCAGCCGACCTAGCGGGAGAGATGGTGAGCAGTTCTTC. Protein product: CASRPSGRDGEQFF. The chain combines TRBV10-2 with TRBJ2-1, with 10 bases fitting TRBD2. The CDR3 length is 14 residues. Trimming cost V 8 bases and J 9 bases; bases outside gene matches: 10. Germline CDR1 and CDR2: WSHSY and SAAADI.

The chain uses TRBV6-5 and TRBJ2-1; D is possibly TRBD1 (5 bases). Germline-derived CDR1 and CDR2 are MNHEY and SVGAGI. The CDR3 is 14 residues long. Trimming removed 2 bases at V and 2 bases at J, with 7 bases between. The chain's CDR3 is CASSYKGTYNEQFF. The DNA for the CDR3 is TGTGCCAGCAGTTACAAGGGGACCTACAATGAGCAGTTCTTC.

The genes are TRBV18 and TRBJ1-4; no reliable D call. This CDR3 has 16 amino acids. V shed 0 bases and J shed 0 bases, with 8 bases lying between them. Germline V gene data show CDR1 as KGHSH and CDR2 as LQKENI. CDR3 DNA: TGTGCCAGCTCACCACCGATAATGGCAACTAATGAAAAACTGTTTTTT. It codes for CASSPPIMATNEKLFF.

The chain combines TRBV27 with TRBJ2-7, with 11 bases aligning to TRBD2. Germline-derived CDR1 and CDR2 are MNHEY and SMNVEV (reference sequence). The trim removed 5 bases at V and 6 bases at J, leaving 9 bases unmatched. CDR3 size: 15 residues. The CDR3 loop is CASSPTSGSPSEQYF. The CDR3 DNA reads TGTGCCAGCAGTCCCACTAGCGGGAGTCCATCCGAGCAGTACTTC.